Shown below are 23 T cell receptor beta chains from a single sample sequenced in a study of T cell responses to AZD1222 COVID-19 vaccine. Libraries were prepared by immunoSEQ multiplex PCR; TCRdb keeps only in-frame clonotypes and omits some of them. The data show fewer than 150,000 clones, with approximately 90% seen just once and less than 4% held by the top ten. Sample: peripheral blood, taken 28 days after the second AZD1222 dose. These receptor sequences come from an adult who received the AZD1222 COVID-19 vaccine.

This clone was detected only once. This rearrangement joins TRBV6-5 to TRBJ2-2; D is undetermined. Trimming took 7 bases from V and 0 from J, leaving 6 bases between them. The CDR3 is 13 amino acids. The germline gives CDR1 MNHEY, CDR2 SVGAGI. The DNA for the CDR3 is TGTGCCAGCATCGAGGCGAACACCGGGGAGCTGTTTTTT. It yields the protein CASIEANTGELFF.

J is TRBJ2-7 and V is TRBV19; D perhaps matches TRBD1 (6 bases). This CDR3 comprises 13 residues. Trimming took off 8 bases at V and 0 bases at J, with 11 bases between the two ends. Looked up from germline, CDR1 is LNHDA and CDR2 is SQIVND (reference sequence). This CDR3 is CASARDNSYEQYF. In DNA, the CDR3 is TGTGCCAGTGCACGGGACAACTCCTACGAGCAGTACTTC.

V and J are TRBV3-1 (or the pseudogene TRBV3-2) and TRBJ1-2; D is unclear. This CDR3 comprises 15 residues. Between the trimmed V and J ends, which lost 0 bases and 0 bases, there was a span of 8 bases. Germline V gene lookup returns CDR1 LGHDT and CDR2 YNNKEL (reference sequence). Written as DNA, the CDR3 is TGTGCCAGCAGCCAAGATCGAGGGACTAACTATGGCTACACCTTC. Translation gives CASSQDRGTNYGYTF.

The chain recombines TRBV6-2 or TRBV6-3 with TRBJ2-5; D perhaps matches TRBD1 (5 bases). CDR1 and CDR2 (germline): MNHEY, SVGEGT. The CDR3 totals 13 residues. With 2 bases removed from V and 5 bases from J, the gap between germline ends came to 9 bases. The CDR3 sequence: CASSYDSGETQYF. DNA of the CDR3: TGTGCCAGCAGTTACGACTCAGGGGAGACCCAGTACTTC.

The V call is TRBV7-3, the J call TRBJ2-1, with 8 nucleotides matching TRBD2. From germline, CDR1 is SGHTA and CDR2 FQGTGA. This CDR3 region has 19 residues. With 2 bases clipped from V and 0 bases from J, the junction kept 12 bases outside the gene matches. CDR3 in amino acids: CASSLAGGDTLSSYNEQFF. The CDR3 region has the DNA TGTGCCAGCAGCTTAGCGGGGGGCGACACTCTCAGCTCCTACAATGAGCAGTTCTTC.

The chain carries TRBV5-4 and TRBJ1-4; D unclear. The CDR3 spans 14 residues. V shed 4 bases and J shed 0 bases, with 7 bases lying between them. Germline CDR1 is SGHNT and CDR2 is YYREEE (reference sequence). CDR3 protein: CASSPSATNEKLFF. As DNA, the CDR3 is TGTGCCAGCAGCCCGTCGGCAACTAATGAAAAACTGTTTTTT.

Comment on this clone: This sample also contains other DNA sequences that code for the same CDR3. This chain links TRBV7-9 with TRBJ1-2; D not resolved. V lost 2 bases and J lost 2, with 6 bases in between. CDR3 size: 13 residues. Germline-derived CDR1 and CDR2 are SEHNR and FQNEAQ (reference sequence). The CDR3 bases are TGTGCCAGCAGCTTATCACAGAACTATGGCTACACCTTC. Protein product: CASSLSQNYGYTF. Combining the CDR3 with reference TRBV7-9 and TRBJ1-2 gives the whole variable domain DTGVSQNPRHKITKRGQNVTFRCDPISEHNRLYWYRQTLGQGPEFLTYFQNEAQLEKSRLLSDRFSAERPKGSFSTLEIQRTEQGDSAMYLCASSLSQNYGYTFGSGTRLTVV.

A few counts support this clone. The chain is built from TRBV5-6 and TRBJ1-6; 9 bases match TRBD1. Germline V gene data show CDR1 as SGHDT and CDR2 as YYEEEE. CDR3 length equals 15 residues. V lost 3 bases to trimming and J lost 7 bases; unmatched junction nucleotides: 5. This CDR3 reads CASSWDRVWNSPLHF. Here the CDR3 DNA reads TGTGCCAGCAGCTGGGACAGGGTGTGGAATTCACCCCTCCACTTT. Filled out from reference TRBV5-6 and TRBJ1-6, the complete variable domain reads DAGVTQSPTHLIKTRGQQVTLRCSPKSGHDTVSWYQQALGQGPQFIFQYYEEEERQRGNFPDRFSGHQFPNYSSELNVNALLLGDSALYLCASSWDRVWNSPLHFGNGTRLTVT.

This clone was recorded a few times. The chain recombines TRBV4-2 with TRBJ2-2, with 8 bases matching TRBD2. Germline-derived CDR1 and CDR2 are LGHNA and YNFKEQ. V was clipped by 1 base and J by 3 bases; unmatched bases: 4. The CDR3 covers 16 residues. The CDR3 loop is CASSQAGGPDTGELFF. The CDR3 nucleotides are TGTGCCAGCAGCCAAGCGGGAGGGCCGGACACCGGGGAGCTGTTTTTT.

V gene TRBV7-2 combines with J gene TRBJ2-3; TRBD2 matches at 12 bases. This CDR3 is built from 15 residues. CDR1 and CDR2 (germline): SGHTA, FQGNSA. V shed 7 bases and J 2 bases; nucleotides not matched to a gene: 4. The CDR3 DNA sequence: TGTGCCAGCACCCTAGCGGGGGGGTACACAGATACGCAGTATTTT. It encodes CASTLAGGYTDTQYF. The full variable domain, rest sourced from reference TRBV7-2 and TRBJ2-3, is GAGVSQSPSNKVTEKGKDVELRCDPISGHTALYWYRQSLGQGLEFLIYFQGNSAPDKSGLPSDRFSAERTGGSVSTLTIQRTQQEDSAVYLCASTLAGGYTDTQYFGPGTRLTVL.

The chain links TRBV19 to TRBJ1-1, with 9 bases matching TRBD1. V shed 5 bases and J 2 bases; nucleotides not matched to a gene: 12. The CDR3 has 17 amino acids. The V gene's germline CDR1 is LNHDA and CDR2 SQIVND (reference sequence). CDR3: CASSPGQGWKVNTEAFF. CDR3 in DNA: TGTGCCAGTAGTCCGGGACAGGGCTGGAAAGTCAACACTGAAGCTTTCTTT.

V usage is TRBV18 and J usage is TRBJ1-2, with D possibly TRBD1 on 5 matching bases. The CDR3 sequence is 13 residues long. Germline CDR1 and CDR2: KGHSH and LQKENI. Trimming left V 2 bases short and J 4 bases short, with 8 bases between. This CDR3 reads CASSPMDIYGYTF. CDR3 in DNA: TGTGCCAGCTCACCAATGGACATCTATGGCTACACCTTC.

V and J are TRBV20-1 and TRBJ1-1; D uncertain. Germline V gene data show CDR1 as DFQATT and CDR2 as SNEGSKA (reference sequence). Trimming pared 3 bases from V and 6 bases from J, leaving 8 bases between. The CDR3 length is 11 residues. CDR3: CSASMGAEAFF. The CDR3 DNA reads TGCAGTGCTAGTATGGGCGCTGAAGCTTTCTTT.

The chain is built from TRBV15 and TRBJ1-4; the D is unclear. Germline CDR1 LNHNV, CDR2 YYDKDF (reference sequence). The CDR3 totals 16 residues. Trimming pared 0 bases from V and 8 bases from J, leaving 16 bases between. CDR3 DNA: TGTGCCACCAGCAGAGACCCGTCCGGCAGGCGGGAAAAACTGTTTTTT. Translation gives CATSRDPSGRREKLFF. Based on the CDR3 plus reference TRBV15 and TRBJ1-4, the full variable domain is DAMVIQNPRYQVTQFGKPVTLSCSQTLNHNVMYWYQQKSSQAPKLLFHYYDKDFNNEADTPDNFQSRRPNTSFCFLDIRSPGLGDTAMYLCATSRDPSGRREKLFFGSGTQLSVL.

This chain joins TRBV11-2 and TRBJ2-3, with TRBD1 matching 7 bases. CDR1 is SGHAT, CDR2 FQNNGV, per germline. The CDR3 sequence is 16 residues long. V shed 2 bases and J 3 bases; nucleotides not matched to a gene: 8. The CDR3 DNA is TGTGCCAGCAGCTTAAGGCGGACAGGTTGGACAGATACGCAGTATTTT. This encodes CASSLRRTGWTDTQYF.

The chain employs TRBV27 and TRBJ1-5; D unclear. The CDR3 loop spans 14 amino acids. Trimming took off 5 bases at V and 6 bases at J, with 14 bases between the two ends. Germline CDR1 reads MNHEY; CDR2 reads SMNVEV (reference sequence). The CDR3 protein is CASSRSGFSQPQHF. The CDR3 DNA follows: TGTGCCAGCAGTAGGTCAGGTTTCAGTCAGCCCCAGCATTTT.

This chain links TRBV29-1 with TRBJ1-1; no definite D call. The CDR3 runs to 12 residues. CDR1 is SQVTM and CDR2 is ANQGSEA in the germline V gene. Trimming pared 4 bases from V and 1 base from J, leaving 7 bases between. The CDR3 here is CSVGRPNTEAFF. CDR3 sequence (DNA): TGCAGCGTTGGCCGGCCGAACACTGAAGCTTTCTTT.

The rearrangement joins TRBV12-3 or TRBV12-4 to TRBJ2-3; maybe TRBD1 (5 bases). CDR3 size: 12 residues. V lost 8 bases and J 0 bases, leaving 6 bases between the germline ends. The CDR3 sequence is CASGASTDTQYF. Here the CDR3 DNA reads TGTGCCAGCGGGGCTAGCACAGATACGCAGTATTTT.

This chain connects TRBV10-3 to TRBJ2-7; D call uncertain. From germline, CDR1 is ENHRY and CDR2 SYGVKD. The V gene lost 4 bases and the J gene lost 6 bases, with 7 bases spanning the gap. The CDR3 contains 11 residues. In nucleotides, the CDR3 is TGTGCCATCAGTGCAGAAAGCGAGCAGTACTTC. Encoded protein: CAISAESEQYF.

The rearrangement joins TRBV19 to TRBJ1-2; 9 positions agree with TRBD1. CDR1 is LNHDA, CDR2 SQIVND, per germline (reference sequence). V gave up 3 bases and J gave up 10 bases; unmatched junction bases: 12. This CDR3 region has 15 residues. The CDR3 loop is CASSIFGGQGLDYTF. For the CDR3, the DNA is TGTGCCAGTAGTATCTTCGGGGGACAGGGTTTAGACTACACCTTC.

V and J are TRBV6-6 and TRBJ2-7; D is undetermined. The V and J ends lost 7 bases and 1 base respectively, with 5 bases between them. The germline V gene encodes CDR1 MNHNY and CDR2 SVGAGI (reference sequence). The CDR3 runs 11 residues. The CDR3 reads CASMESYEQYF. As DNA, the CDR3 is TGTGCCAGCATGGAGTCCTACGAGCAGTACTTC.

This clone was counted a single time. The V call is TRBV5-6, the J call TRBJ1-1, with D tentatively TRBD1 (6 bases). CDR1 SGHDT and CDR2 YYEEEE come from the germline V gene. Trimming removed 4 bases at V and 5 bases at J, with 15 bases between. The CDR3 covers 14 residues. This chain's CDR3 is CASSRLSRGTEAFF. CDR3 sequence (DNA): TGTGCCAGCAGCCGACTAAGCAGGGGTACTGAAGCTTTCTTT.

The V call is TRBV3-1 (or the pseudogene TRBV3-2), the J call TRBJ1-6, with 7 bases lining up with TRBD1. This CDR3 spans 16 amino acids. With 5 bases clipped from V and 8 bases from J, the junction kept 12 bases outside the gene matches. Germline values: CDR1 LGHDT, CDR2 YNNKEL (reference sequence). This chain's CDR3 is CASSDKGAYRDSPLHF. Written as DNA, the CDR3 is TGTGCCAGCAGCGATAAGGGGGCTTATAGGGATTCACCCCTCCACTTT.